Below, 27 T cell receptor beta chains from the same sample are listed, as sequenced in a study of blood T cell repertoires in COVID-19. Sequenced by immunoSEQ multiplex PCR; TCRdb stores in-frame clones only, minus some. Of 370,000 or so clones listed, around 87% were seen once; the top ten hold 1% to 1.5%. Sequencing input: PBMCs or T cells enriched from blood (not recorded which). These TCRs come from a man aged 25-40 years who had recovered from COVID-19.

J is TRBJ1-2 and V is TRBV11-2; D perhaps matches TRBD1 (6 bases). Trimming took off 2 bases at V and 6 bases at J, with 13 bases between the two ends. Germline CDR1 and CDR2: SGHAT and FQNNGV. CDR3 length equals 14 residues. The CDR3 loop reads CASSLTAGVNGYTF. The CDR3 DNA sequence: TGTGCCAGCAGCTTAACGGCAGGGGTGAATGGCTACACCTTC.

This chain joins TRBV6-2 or TRBV6-3 and TRBJ1-1; D perhaps matches TRBD1 (6 bases). Germline assignment: CDR1 MNHEY and CDR2 SVGEGT. The CDR3 is made up of 13 amino acids. Trimming stripped 5 bases from V and 4 bases from J, with 11 bases between. The CDR3 nucleotides read TGTGCCAGCAGTACAGGACAGTCCACTGAAGCTTTCTTT. Encoded protein: CASSTGQSTEAFF.

The chain is built from TRBV7-8 and TRBJ2-5; TRBD2 is a possible D gene (5 bases). Trimming took 4 bases from V and 5 from J, leaving 14 bases between them. The V gene's germline CDR1 is SGHVS and CDR2 FQNEAQ. This CDR3 has 14 amino acids. In DNA form, the CDR3 reads TGTGCCAGCAGCTCTCATGCTTGGGAGGAGACCCAGTACTTC. Encoded protein: CASSSHAWEETQYF.

This clone has only one observation. This chain uses TRBV2 with TRBJ1-1, with D possibly being TRBD1 (5 bases). Trimming removed 0 bases from V and 3 bases from J, with 14 bases in between. Germline V lookup: CDR1 SNHLY, CDR2 FYNNEI. This CDR3 contains 16 residues. The CDR3 is CASSEATLVQDTEAFF. The CDR3 DNA sequence: TGTGCCAGCAGTGAAGCCACCCTTGTACAGGACACTGAAGCTTTCTTT.

The rearrangement uses TRBV11-2 and TRBJ2-5; maybe TRBD2 (6 bases). Germline-derived CDR1 and CDR2 are SGHAT and FQNNGV. V lost 5 bases and J lost 1, with 8 bases in between. The CDR3 totals 13 residues. Here the CDR3 DNA reads TGTGCCAGCAGCCAGGGACTCCAAGAGACCCAGTACTTC. Its protein product is CASSQGLQETQYF.

The chain employs TRBV7-9 and TRBJ1-1, with 7 bases identical to TRBD1. CDR3 length equals 13 residues. After removal of 5 bases from V and 6 bases from J, the junction contained 6 bases not matched to a gene. Germline CDR1 reads SEHNR; CDR2 reads FQNEAQ (reference sequence). The chain's CDR3 is CASSRQGGSEAFF. CDR3 nucleotide sequence: TGTGCCAGCAGCCGACAGGGTGGGTCTGAAGCTTTCTTT.

The chain links TRBV4-1 to TRBJ2-7, with TRBD1 as a possible D gene (5 bases). This CDR3 comprises 14 residues. The germline CDR1 and CDR2 sequences are MGHRA and YSYEKL. The V and J ends lost 3 bases and 0 bases respectively, with 9 bases between them. CDR3 nucleotides: TGCGCCAGCAGCCATACAGGCCGCTCCTACGAGCAGTACTTC. This sequence encodes CASSHTGRSYEQYF.

The chain links TRBV11-2 to TRBJ2-7, with TRBD1 matching over 7 bases. Germline V CDR1 and CDR2: SGHAT, FQNNGV. This CDR3 contains 16 residues. Trimming cost V 7 bases and J 5 bases; bases outside gene matches: 17. CDR3 amino acids: CASTDTGARLGDEQYF. For the CDR3, the DNA is TGTGCCAGCACCGATACAGGGGCTCGCTTGGGCGACGAGCAGTACTTC.

The chain is built from TRBV30 and TRBJ1-5, with 10 bases aligning to TRBD1. The germline V gene encodes CDR1 GTSNPN and CDR2 SVGIG (reference sequence). The CDR3 spans 15 residues. V was clipped by 2 bases and J by 2 bases; unmatched bases: 3. The CDR3: CAWSWGQGRNQPQHF. CDR3 DNA: TGTGCCTGGAGTTGGGGACAGGGGCGCAATCAGCCCCAGCATTTT. Together with reference TRBV30 and TRBJ1-5, the CDR3 gives the full variable domain: SQTIHQWPATLVQPVGSPLSLECTVEGTSNPNLYWYRQAAGRGLQLLFYSVGIGQISSEVPQNLSASRPQDRQFILSSKKLLLSDSGFYLCAWSWGQGRNQPQHFGDGTRLSIL.

The chain couples TRBV13 to TRBJ1-1; no clear D gene. The CDR3 covers 13 residues. The germline V gene has CDR1 PRHDT and CDR2 FYEKMQ (reference sequence). The germline V and J ends were trimmed by 5 bases and 4 bases, with 11 bases remaining between them. The CDR3 DNA reads TGTGCCAGCAGCCTCCTTGGGAGCACTGAAGCTTTCTTT. This gives the protein CASSLLGSTEAFF.

This rearrangement joins TRBV6-5 to TRBJ2-1, with D possibly TRBD2 on 7 matching bases. The ends were cut back, 0 bases at V and 8 bases at J, with 17 bases in the middle. Germline-derived CDR1 and CDR2 are MNHEY and SVGAGI. The CDR3 has 16 amino acids. The CDR3 reads CASSYSRWGGQDEQFF. The CDR3 nucleotides are TGTGCCAGCAGTTACTCGAGGTGGGGGGGCCAGGATGAGCAGTTCTTC.

The chain is built from TRBV19 and TRBJ1-5; 7 positions match TRBD1. The CDR3 covers 15 residues. With V trimmed by 10 bases and J by 4 bases, 13 bases remained unmatched. CDR1 and CDR2 from the germline V gene are LNHDA and SQIVND (reference sequence). The CDR3 nucleotides are TGTGCCACCAACCCCGGGACAGATCGAAATCAGCCCCAGCATTTT. As protein: CATNPGTDRNQPQHF.

The chain has TRBV18 and TRBJ1-1, with 10 bases that match TRBD1. Germline V gene lookup returns CDR1 KGHSH and CDR2 LQKENI. This CDR3 region has 15 residues. The J segment lost 4 bases and the V segment lost 4 bases, leaving 6 bases of the junction unmatched. Here the CDR3 DNA reads TGTGCCAGCTCACTGACCGGGGACAGGGGCACTGAAGCTTTCTTT. It encodes CASSLTGDRGTEAFF.

The chain links TRBV10-3 to TRBJ2-5; 7 nucleotides agree with TRBD2. Germline-derived CDR1 and CDR2 are ENHRY and SYGVKD. CDR3 size: 13 residues. Trimming cost V 4 bases and J 4 bases; bases outside gene matches: 3. The CDR3 region has the DNA TGTGCCATCAGTGGACGGGAGGCAGAGACCCAGTACTTC. Amino acid sequence: CAISGREAETQYF.

The V gene is TRBV27, the J gene TRBJ2-4, with TRBD2 matching 13 bases. In germline, CDR1 is MNHEY, CDR2 SMNVEV (reference sequence). V lost 4 bases, J lost 1 base, and 10 bases stayed unmatched. CDR3 length: 19 residues. CDR3 bases: TGTGCCAGCAGTTCCCTGACTAGCGGGGGGCGTGGGGCCAAAAACATTCAGTACTTC. It encodes CASSSLTSGGRGAKNIQYF.

The chain employs TRBV7-9 and TRBJ1-1; D gene unclear. The CDR3 consists of 14 residues. Germline V gives CDR1 SEHNR, CDR2 FQNEAQ (reference sequence). V was trimmed by 3 bases and J by 0 bases, leaving 8 bases between them. CDR3 nucleotides: TGTGCCAGCAGCTTGTACAGCATGAACACTGAAGCTTTCTTT. This sequence encodes CASSLYSMNTEAFF.

The gene calls are TRBV29-1 and TRBJ2-1, with 8 bases identical to TRBD2. Germline V gives CDR1 SQVTM, CDR2 ANQGSEA. CDR3 length equals 13 residues. J was trimmed by 10 bases and V by 4 bases; bases with no gene match: 9. The CDR3, as DNA: TGCAGCGTTGCCAGCGGGGGACTCGGGGAGCAGTTCTTC. Encoded protein: CSVASGGLGEQFF.

The chain carries TRBV6-5 and TRBJ2-1; 10 bases agree with TRBD1. Germline assignment: CDR1 MNHEY and CDR2 SVGAGI. Trimming removed 2 bases from V and 4 bases from J; junction bases left unmatched: 2. This CDR3 is 15 amino acids long. Here the CDR3 reads CASSYQDRGYNEQFF. CDR3 coding DNA: TGTGCCAGCAGTTACCAGGACAGGGGGTACAATGAGCAGTTCTTC.

The table lists this clone with a count of one. This chain connects TRBV19 to TRBJ1-6; D is possibly TRBD1 (5 bases). The CDR3 runs to 15 residues. Germline V gives CDR1 LNHDA, CDR2 SQIVND (reference sequence). Trimming removed 3 bases at V and 9 bases at J, with 15 bases between. CDR3 sequence (DNA): TGTGCCAGTAGTATTGGCAGGGAGGTCTCTTCACCCCTCCACTTT. Its translation is CASSIGREVSSPLHF. Full variable domain (missing parts from reference TRBV19 and TRBJ1-6): DGGITQSPKYLFRKEGQNVTLSCEQNLNHDAMYWYRQDPGQGLRLIYYSQIVNDFQKGDIAEGYSVSREKKESFPLTVTSAQKNPTAFYLCASSIGREVSSPLHFGNGTRLTVT.

The chain carries TRBV5-1 and TRBJ1-4, with TRBD1 identical over 9 bases. The CDR3 has 15 residues. CDR1 and CDR2 (germline): SGHRS, YFSETQ. J was trimmed by 8 bases and V by 4 bases; bases with no gene match: 9. DNA for the CDR3: TGCGCCAGCAGCAGTGACAGGGGGGGAGGAGAAAAACTGTTTTTT. Residues: CASSSDRGGGEKLFF.

The rearrangement uses TRBV30 and TRBJ2-5, with D unclear. CDR1 and CDR2 (germline): GTSNPN, SVGIG (reference sequence). Trimming stripped 0 bases from V and 4 bases from J, with 9 bases between. CDR3 length equals 13 residues. The CDR3 reads CAWSVWAGETQYF. CDR3 DNA sequence: TGTGCCTGGAGTGTATGGGCAGGAGAGACCCAGTACTTC.

In DNA, the CDR3 is TGTGCCAGTAGGGCGGGACCCTCAAGGGAAAAACTGTTTTTT. It yields the protein CASRAGPSREKLFF. The V call is TRBV19, the J call TRBJ1-4; perhaps TRBD1 as D (5 bases). This CDR3 comprises 14 residues. Germline CDR1 reads LNHDA; CDR2 reads SQIVND (reference sequence). Trimming removed 6 bases from V and 8 bases from J, with 16 bases in between.

The sample holds one count of this clone. The chain uses TRBV12-5 and TRBJ1-2; D uncertain. V was pared by 2 bases and J by 0 bases, with 13 bases between. The CDR3 loop spans 16 amino acids. CDR1 is LGHNT, CDR2 FRNRAP, per germline. The CDR3 DNA reads TGTGCTAGTGGTTTGTTTGTGTCAATAGCTAACTATGGCTACACCTTC. Protein: CASGLFVSIANYGYTF.

Concerning this clone itself: Additional DNA sequences in this sample encode the identical CDR3. This chain connects TRBV19 to TRBJ1-5; D is unclear. V was shortened by 3 bases and J by 7 bases, with 7 bases between the two germline ends. The CDR3 totals 12 residues. Germline CDR1 is LNHDA and CDR2 is SQIVND (reference sequence). In nucleotides, the CDR3 is TGTGCCAGTAGTATCGGCGGGCAGCCCCAGCATTTT. Translated: CASSIGGQPQHF.

The V call is TRBV5-1, the J call TRBJ1-2, with TRBD1 identical over 8 bases. Trimming took 2 bases from V and 6 from J; bases not matched to a gene: 6. This CDR3 spans 14 amino acids. Per germline, CDR1 SGHRS and CDR2 YFSETQ. The CDR3 protein is CASSLSDRGHGYTF. CDR3 nucleotide sequence: TGCGCCAGCAGCTTAAGTGACAGGGGTCATGGCTACACCTTC.

This clone was counted a single time. The chain combines TRBV7-9 with TRBJ1-6; D may be TRBD1 (6 bases). Trimming shortened V by 5 bases and J by 5 bases, and 13 bases separated the two germline ends. Germline V gene lookup returns CDR1 SEHNR and CDR2 FQNEAQ (reference sequence). The CDR3 contains 15 residues. CDR3 amino acids: CASSRATGDNSPLHF. For the CDR3, the DNA is TGTGCCAGCAGCCGAGCGACAGGCGATAATTCACCCCTCCACTTT.

The J gene is TRBJ1-6, the V gene TRBV19; 8 bases fit TRBD1. V lost 5 bases to trimming and J lost 5 bases; unmatched junction nucleotides: 11. This CDR3 spans 17 amino acids. The V gene's germline CDR1 is LNHDA and CDR2 SQIVND (reference sequence). Here the CDR3 reads CASSPQTGVKHNSPLHF. CDR3 coding DNA: TGTGCCAGTAGTCCCCAGACAGGGGTTAAACATAATTCACCCCTCCACTTT.